The clone carrying this T cell receptor beta chain has only one observation. V gave up 6 bases and J gave up 4 bases; unmatched junction bases: 7. CDR1 is MNHNS and CDR2 is SASEGT in the germline V gene. The CDR3 is 15 amino acids. This sample was taken from a study of CD8+CD57+ T cells in acquired aplastic anemia. Patients selected for sequencing had displayed CD8+CD57+ cell expansion by flow cytometry. Profiling that covered TCR beta VDJ and CDR3 relied on genomic DNA as its template. Each CDR3 protein gets one entry after TCRdb re-called the reads with MiXCR. The profile shows more than 70,000 distinct CDR3 sequences, roughly three quarters of them singletons.

The V call is TRBV6-1, the J call TRBJ2-3; the match to TRBD1 covers 10 bases. Material for sequencing was sorted CD4+, CD8+, or CD8+CD57+ T cells (not recorded which) from PBMCs. The receptor's source is a human donor with aplastic anemia. The CDR3 region is CASSLGGTGADTQYF. In DNA form, the CDR3 reads TGTGCCAGCAGCTTAGGGGGGACAGGGGCAGATACGCAGTATTTT.